A selection of T cell receptor beta chains follows, all from one sample in a study of beta chain features in type 1 diabetes. The method was immunoSEQ multiplex PCR; TCRdb's version includes in-frame clones alone and lacks a portion of them. The repertoire consists of about 700,000 clones, with about an eighth occurring once and the leading ten covering less than 0.025%. The sequencing sample was made of naive CD4+ T cells from blood. These TCRs come from a man aged 18 to 30 with type 1 diabetes. The CDR3 runs from the conserved cysteine through the conserved F or W. The D gene is left open where the match is weak. Not every row has a clone size; where given, it reads once, few, many or a size class.

NA | NA | TRBJ1-1 | TRBV30 | CAWSPGTHHGEAFF | TGTGCCTGGAGCCCCGGGACACACCATGGGGAAGCTTTCTTT
NA | few | TRBJ2-2 | TRBV6-4 | CASAPWPGGELFF | TGTGCCAGCGCACCCTGGCCGGGCGGGGAGCTGTTTTTT
NA | few | TRBJ1-1 | TRBV10-3 | CAISEWGQNTEAFF | TGTGCCATCAGTGAGTGGGGGCAGAACACTGAAGCTTTCTTT
NA | NA | TRBJ2-5 | TRBV7-8 | CASSDSSGLLIPRETQYF | TGTGCCAGCAGCGACTCGAGCGGACTGCTCATCCCCCGAGAGACCCAGTACTTC
NA | few | TRBJ1-2 | TRBV4-2 | CASSQDVSQGINYGYTF | TGTGCCAGCAGCCAAGATGTATCACAGGGAATTAACTATGGCTACACCTTC
NA | NA | TRBJ1-2 | TRBV4-1 | CASSQEARGGYGYTF | TGCGCCAGCAGCCAAGAGGCCCGGGGAGGCTATGGCTACACCTTC
NA | few | TRBJ1-1 | TRBV18 | CASSRTEMNTEAFF | TGTGCCAGCTCAAGGACAGAGATGAACACTGAAGCTTTCTTT
NA | few | TRBJ2-3 | TRBV7-2 | CASSSPRGGTDTQYF | TGTGCCAGCAGCTCCCCAAGGGGGGGCACAGATACGCAGTATTTT
NA | NA | TRBJ2-3 | TRBV6-1 | CASKDYYETDTQYF | TGTGCCAGCAAGGACTACTATGAGACAGATACGCAGTATTTT
TRBD1 | NA | TRBJ1-5 | TRBV5-1 | CASSPGGGSGNQPQHF | TGCGCCAGCAGCCCAGGAGGGGGCAGCGGCAATCAGCCCCAGCATTTT
TRBD1 | NA | TRBJ1-6 | TRBV5-1 | CASSLEGQGVNSPLHF | TGCGCCAGCAGCTTGGAAGGACAGGGAGTTAATTCACCCCTCCACTTT
NA | NA | TRBJ2-1 | TRBV27 | CASSSSPLLARSYNEQFF | TGTGCCAGCAGTTCGTCTCCCTTACTAGCTCGGTCCTACAATGAGCAGTTCTTC
NA | few | TRBJ2-4 | TRBV7-8 | CASSASNLAKNIQYF | TGTGCCAGCAGCGCCAGCAATTTAGCCAAAAACATTCAGTACTTC
NA | few | TRBJ2-7 | TRBV27 | CASSLVARGSYEQYF | TGTGCCAGCAGTTTAGTGGCACGAGGATCCTACGAGCAGTACTTC
NA | few | TRBJ2-6 | TRBV10-2 | CASSESTGVMVSTGANVLTF | TGCGCCAGCAGTGAGTCGACCGGGGTGATGGTTTCTACTGGGGCCAACGTCCTGACTTTC
TRBD1 | NA | TRBJ1-1 | TRBV7-9 | CASSLSGGDTEAFF | TGTGCCAGCAGCTTATCAGGGGGAGACACTGAAGCTTTCTTT
NA | NA | TRBJ2-5 | TRBV6-1 | CASSGVYQETQYF | TGTGCCAGCAGTGGTGTGTACCAAGAGACCCAGTACTTC
NA | NA | TRBJ2-5 | TRBV5-1 | CASSLWAAQETQYF | TGCGCCAGCAGCTTGTGGGCAGCTCAAGAGACCCAGTACTTC
NA | few | TRBJ1-2 | TRBV28 | CASLSTANYGYTF | TGTGCCTCCCTCTCTACCGCTAACTATGGCTACACCTTC
NA | NA | TRBJ2-5 | TRBV5-1 | CASTDSGFLETQYF | TGCGCCAGCACCGATTCAGGGTTCTTGGAGACCCAGTACTTC
TRBD1 | NA | TRBJ2-7 | TRBV2 | CASSSGTGLLVHEQYF | TGTGCCAGCAGTTCCGGGACAGGGCTGTTGGTTCACGAGCAGTACTTC
NA | NA | TRBJ1-1 | TRBV7-6 | CASSLATQNTEAFF | TGTGCCAGCAGCTTAGCTACGCAGAACACTGAAGCTTTCTTT
NA | few | TRBJ2-7 | TRBV9 | CASSVGDTATYEQYF | TGTGCCAGCAGCGTAGGGGACACTGCTACCTACGAGCAGTACTTC
TRBD1 | NA | TRBJ2-1 | TRBV27 | CASWGQARSYNEQFF | TGTGCCAGCTGGGGACAGGCTCGGTCCTACAATGAGCAGTTCTTC
TRBD1 | few | TRBJ1-1 | TRBV20-1 | CSASTGEAFF | TGCAGTGCCTCGACAGGGGAAGCTTTCTTT
NA | few | TRBJ2-3 | TRBV29-1 | CSVEAPPSADTQYF | TGCAGCGTTGAGGCTCCCCCGAGCGCAGATACGCAGTATTTT
NA | NA | TRBJ2-5 | TRBV29-1 | CSVGGGATETQYF | TGCAGCGTTGGGGGTGGGGCCACCGAGACCCAGTACTTC
NA | NA | TRBJ1-2 | TRBV11-2 | CASGPLAASYGYTF | TGTGCCAGCGGTCCCCTAGCAGCCTCGTATGGCTACACCTTC
TRBD2 | NA | TRBJ2-5 | TRBV28 | CASSFAGLAGGQETQYF | TGTGCCAGCAGTTTTGCGGGACTAGCGGGGGGGCAAGAGACCCAGTACTTC
NA | NA | TRBJ1-5 | TRBV6-6 | CASSSTPTNQPQHF | TGTGCCAGCAGCAGTACACCTACCAATCAGCCCCAGCATTTT
NA | NA | TRBJ1-5 | TRBV4-1 | CASSQVGGNQPQHF | TGCGCCAGCAGCCAAGTAGGCGGAAATCAGCCCCAGCATTTT
NA | NA | TRBJ1-6 | TRBV2 | CASRRQGRSPLHF | TGTGCCAGCAGGAGGCAGGGAAGGTCACCCCTCCACTTT
TRBD2 | NA | TRBJ2-1 | TRBV7-7 | CASSLGTSGGHNEQFF | TGTGCCAGCAGCCTAGGGACTAGCGGGGGGCACAATGAGCAGTTCTTC
NA | few | TRBJ2-1 | TRBV6-1 | CASPQEGPYNEQFF | TGTGCCAGCCCACAGGAGGGGCCCTACAATGAGCAGTTCTTC
TRBD1 | few | TRBJ2-1 | TRBV2 | CASSEPAGGRFF | TGTGCCAGCAGTGAACCCGCAGGGGGTCGGTTCTTC
NA | few | TRBJ2-3 | TRBV11-2 | CASSSNTDTQYF | TGTGCCAGCAGCTCCAACACAGATACGCAGTATTTT
NA | NA | TRBJ2-7 | TRBV6-5 | CASRERDRTYF | TGTGCCAGCAGGGAGCGGGACAGAACCTACTTC
NA | few | TRBJ1-2 | TRBV6-5 | CATSLRGGVYGYTF | TGTGCCACCAGCTTAAGGGGCGGTGTCTATGGCTACACCTTC
NA | few | TRBJ2-7 | TRBV7-9 | CASSEGHLYEQYF | TGTGCCAGCAGCGAGGGACATCTCTACGAGCAGTACTTC
NA | few | TRBJ1-5 | TRBV4-1 | CASSHGRRNSNQPQHF | TGCGCCAGCAGCCACGGACGGAGAAATAGCAATCAGCCCCAGCATTTT
TRBD2 | NA | TRBJ2-5 | TRBV7-9 | CASTSGLADRETQYF | TGTGCCAGCACCTCGGGACTAGCGGATCGGGAGACCCAGTACTTC
NA | NA | TRBJ1-6 | TRBV30 | CAWTPPGGNNSPLHF | TGTGCCTGGACCCCTCCGGGGGGCAATAATTCACCCCTCCACTTT
NA | NA | TRBJ1-1 | TRBV5-6 | CASSLARTVKFEAFF | TGTGCCAGCAGCTTGGCCCGGACGGTGAAATTTGAAGCTTTCTTT
NA | few | TRBJ1-2 | TRBV19 | CASSTLQGSYGYTF | TGTGCCAGTAGTACCCTCCAGGGGTCCTATGGCTACACCTTC
NA | NA | TRBJ1-1 | TRBV29-1 | CSGSGLMNTEAFF | TGCAGCGGCTCAGGCCTCATGAACACTGAAGCTTTCTTT
NA | few | TRBJ1-2 | TRBV6-1 | CASKIDGYTF | TGTGCCAGCAAGATAGACGGCTACACCTTC
NA | few | TRBJ1-2 | TRBV30 | CAWIGGSNYGYTF | TGTGCCTGGATCGGGGGAAGTAACTATGGCTACACCTTC
TRBD1 | NA | TRBJ1-1 | TRBV18 | CASSATDRNPEAFF | TGTGCCAGCTCAGCAACGGACAGGAACCCTGAAGCTTTCTTT
NA | NA | TRBJ2-2 | TRBV27 | CASRILATGELFF | TGTGCCAGCAGGATTCTTGCCACCGGGGAGCTGTTTTTT
NA | few | TRBJ2-4 | TRBV7-9 | CASSPRTFPKNIQYF | TGTGCCAGCAGCCCCCGGACTTTCCCCAAAAACATTCAGTACTTC
TRBD2 | NA | TRBJ2-1 | TRBV5-1 | CASSPGLAGGLEQFF | TGCGCCAGCAGCCCCGGACTAGCGGGGGGGCTTGAGCAGTTCTTC
TRBD2 | NA | TRBJ2-1 | TRBV6-5 | CASSRTSGGTEQFF | TGTGCCAGCAGTCGGACTAGCGGGGGGACTGAGCAGTTCTTC
NA | NA | TRBJ2-7 | TRBV15 | CATSREGIYEQYF | TGTGCCACCAGCAGAGAGGGCATCTACGAGCAGTACTTC
TRBD2 | few | TRBJ2-3 | TRBV7-2 | CASSLASGVSTDTQYF | TGTGCCAGCAGCTTGGCCAGCGGGGTTAGCACAGATACGCAGTATTTT
NA | once | TRBJ2-7 | TRBV11-2 | CASSLTLRTYEQYF | TGTGCCAGCAGCTTGACACTTAGAACCTACGAGCAGTACTTC
TRBD1 | NA | TRBJ2-4 | TRBV28 | CASSPDRGWENIQYF | TGTGCCAGCAGCCCAGACAGGGGCTGGGAAAACATTCAGTACTTC
NA | NA | TRBJ2-3 | TRBV5-1 | CASSLPLVDTDTQYF | TGCGCCAGCAGCTTGCCCCTGGTAGACACAGATACGCAGTATTTT